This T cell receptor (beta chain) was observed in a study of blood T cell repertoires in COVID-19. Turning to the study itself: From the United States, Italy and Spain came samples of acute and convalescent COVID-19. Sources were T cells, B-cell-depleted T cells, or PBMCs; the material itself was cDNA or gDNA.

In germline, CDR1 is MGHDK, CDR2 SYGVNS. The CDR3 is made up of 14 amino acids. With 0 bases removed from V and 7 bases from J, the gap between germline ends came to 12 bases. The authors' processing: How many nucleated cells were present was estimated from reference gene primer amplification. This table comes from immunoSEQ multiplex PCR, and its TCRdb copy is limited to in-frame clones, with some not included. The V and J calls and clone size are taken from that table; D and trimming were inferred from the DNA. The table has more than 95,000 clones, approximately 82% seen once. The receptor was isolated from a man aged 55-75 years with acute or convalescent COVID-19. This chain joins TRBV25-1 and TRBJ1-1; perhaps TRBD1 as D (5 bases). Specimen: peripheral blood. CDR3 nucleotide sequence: TGTGCCAGCAGTGAATATCCAGGGAGGGTTGAAGCTTTCTTT. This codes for CASSEYPGRVEAFF.